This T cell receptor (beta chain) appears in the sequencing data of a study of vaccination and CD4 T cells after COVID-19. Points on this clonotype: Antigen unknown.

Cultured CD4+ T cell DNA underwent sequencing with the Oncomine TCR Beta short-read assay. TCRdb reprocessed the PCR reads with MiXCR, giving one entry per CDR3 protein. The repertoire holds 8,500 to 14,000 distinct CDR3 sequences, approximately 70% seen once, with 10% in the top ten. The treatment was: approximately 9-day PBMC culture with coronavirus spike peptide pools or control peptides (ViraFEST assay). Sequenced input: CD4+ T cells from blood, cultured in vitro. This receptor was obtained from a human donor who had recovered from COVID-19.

As DNA, the CDR3 is TGTGCCAGCAGCTTAGAGGGACTAGATTCCTACGAGCAGTACTTC. The encoded protein is CASSLEGLDSYEQYF. The chain joins TRBV7-2 to TRBJ2-7, with 8 bases identical to TRBD2. Germline V gene sequence: CDR1 SGHTA, CDR2 FQGNSA. The V segment lost 1 base and the J segment 1 base; nucleotides outside the gene matches: 3. The CDR3 loop spans 15 amino acids.